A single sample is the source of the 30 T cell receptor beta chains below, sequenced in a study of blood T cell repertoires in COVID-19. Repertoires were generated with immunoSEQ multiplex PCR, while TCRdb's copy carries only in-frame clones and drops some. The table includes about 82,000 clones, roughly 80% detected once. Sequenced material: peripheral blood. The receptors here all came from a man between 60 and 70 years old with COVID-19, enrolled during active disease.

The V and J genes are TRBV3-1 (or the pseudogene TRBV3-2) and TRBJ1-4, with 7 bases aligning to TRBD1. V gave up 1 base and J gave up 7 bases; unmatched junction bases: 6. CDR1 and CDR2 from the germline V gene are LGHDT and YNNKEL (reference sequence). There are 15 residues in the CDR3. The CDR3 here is CASSQGTKGAEKLFF. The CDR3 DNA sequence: TGTGCCAGCAGCCAAGGTACAAAGGGGGCTGAAAAACTGTTTTTT.

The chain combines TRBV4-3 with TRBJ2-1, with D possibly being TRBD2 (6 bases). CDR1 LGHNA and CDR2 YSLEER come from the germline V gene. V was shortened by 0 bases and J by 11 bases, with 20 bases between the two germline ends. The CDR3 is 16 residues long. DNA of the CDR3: TGCGCCAGCAGCCAAGATCCGACGCTAGCGCAACCTAAGCAGTTCTTC. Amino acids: CASSQDPTLAQPKQFF.

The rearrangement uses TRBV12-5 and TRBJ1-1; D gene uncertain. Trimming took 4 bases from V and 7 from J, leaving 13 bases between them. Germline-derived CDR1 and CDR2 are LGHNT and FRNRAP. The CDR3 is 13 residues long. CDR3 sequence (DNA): TGTGCTAGTGGTTGGGGAAGCGGGATTGAAGCTTTCTTT. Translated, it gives CASGWGSGIEAFF.

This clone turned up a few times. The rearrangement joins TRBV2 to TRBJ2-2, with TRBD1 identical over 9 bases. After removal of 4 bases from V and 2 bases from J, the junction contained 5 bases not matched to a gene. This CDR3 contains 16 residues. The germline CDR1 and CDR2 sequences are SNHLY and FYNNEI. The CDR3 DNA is TGTGCCAGCAGTGGCCCGGGACAGGGTAACACCGGGGAGCTGTTTTTT. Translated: CASSGPGQGNTGELFF.

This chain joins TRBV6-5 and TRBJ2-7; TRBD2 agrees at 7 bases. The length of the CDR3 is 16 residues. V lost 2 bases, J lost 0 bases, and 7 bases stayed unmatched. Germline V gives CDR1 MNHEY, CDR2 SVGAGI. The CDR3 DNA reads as TGTGCCAGCAGTTACGGGAGCGGGGCGAGCTCCTACGAGCAGTACTTC. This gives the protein CASSYGSGASSYEQYF.

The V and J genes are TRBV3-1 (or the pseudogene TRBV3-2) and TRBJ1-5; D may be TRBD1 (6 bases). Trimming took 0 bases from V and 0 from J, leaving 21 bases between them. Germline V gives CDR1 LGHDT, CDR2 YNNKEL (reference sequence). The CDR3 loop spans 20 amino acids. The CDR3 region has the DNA TGTGCCAGCAGCCAAGATAAAGGGGGATACAATCTCTATAGCAATCAGCCCCAGCATTTT. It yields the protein CASSQDKGGYNLYSNQPQHF.

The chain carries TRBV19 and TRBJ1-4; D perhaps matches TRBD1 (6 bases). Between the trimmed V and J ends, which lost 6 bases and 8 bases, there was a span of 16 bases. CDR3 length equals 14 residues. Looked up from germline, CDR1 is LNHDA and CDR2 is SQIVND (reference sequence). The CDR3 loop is CASSRGGSGEKLFF. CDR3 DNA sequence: TGTGCCAGTAGCCGAGGGGGAAGTGGCGAAAAACTGTTTTTT.

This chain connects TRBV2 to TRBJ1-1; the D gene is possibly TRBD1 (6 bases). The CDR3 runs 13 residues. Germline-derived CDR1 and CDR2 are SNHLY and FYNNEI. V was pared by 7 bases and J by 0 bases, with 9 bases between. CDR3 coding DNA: TGTGCCAGCATTTGGGACATGAACACTGAAGCTTTCTTT. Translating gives CASIWDMNTEAFF.

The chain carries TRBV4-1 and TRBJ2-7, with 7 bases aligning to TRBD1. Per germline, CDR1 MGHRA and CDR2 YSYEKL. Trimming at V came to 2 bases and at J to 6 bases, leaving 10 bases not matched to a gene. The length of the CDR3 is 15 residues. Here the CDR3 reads CASSQFHRGSSEQYF. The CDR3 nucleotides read TGCGCCAGCAGCCAATTTCACAGGGGATCTTCCGAGCAGTACTTC.

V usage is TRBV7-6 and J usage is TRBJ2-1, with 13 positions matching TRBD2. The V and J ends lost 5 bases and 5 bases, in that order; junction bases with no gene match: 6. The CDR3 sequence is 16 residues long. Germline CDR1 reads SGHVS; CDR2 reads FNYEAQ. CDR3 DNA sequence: TGTGCCAGCAGCACAGGGACTAGCGGGGCCCACAATGAGCAGTTCTTC. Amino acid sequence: CASSTGTSGAHNEQFF. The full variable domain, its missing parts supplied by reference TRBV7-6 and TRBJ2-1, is GAGVSQSPRYKVTKRGQDVALRCDPISGHVSLYWYRQALGQGPEFLTYFNYEAQQDKSGLPNDRFSAERPEGSISTLTIQRTEQRDSAMYRCASSTGTSGAHNEQFFGPGTRLTVL.

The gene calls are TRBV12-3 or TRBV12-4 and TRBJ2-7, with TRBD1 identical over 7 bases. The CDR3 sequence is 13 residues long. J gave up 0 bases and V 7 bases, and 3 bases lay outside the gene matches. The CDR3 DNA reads TGTGCCAGCACGTGGGACAGCTCCTACGAGCAGTACTTC. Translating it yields CASTWDSSYEQYF.

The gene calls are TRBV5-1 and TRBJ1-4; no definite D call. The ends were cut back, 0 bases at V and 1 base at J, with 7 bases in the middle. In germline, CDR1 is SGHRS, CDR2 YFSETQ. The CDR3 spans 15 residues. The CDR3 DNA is TGCGCCAGCAGCTTGGTCGGGAAAACTAATGAAAAACTGTTTTTT. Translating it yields CASSLVGKTNEKLFF.

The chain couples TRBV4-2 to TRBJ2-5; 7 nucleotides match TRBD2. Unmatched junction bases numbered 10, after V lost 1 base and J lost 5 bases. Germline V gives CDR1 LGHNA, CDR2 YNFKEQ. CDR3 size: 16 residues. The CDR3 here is CASSQGEGGSYETQYF. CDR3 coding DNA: TGTGCCAGCAGCCAAGGGGAGGGCGGGAGCTATGAGACCCAGTACTTC.

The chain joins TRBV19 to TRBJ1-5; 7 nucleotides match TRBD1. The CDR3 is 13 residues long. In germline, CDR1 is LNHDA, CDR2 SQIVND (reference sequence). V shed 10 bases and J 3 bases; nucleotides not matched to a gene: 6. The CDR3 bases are TGTGCCACCCAGGACAGGAACAATCAGCCCCAGCATTTT. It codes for CATQDRNNQPQHF.

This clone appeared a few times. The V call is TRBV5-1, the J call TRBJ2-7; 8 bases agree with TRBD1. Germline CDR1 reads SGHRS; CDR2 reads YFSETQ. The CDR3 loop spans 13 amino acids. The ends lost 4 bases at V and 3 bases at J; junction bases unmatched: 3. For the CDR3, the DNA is TGCGCCAGCAGCGACGGGACAGGCTACGAGCAGTACTTC. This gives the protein CASSDGTGYEQYF.

As DNA, the CDR3 is TGTGCCAGTAGTCTGAGGGTGGGAGAGACCCAGTACTTC. Protein: CASSLRVGETQYF. The chain uses TRBV19 and TRBJ2-5; a weak D match, TRBD2 (5 bases). CDR1 is LNHDA and CDR2 is SQIVND in the germline V gene (reference sequence). The CDR3 is 13 residues long. Trimming removed 5 bases at V and 4 bases at J, with 11 bases between.

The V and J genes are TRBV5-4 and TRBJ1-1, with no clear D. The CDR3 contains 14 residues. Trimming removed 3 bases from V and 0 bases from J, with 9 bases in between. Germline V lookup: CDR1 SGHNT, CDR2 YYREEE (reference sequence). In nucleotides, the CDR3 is TGTGCCAGCAGCTCGTCGAGCATGAACACTGAAGCTTTCTTT. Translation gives CASSSSSMNTEAFF.

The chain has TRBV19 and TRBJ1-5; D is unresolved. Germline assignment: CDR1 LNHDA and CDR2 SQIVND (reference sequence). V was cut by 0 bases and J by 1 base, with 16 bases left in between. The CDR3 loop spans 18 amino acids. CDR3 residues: CASSIDLRSGRSNQPQHF. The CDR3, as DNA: TGTGCCAGTAGTATAGATCTCCGGTCCGGCAGGAGCAATCAGCCCCAGCATTTT.

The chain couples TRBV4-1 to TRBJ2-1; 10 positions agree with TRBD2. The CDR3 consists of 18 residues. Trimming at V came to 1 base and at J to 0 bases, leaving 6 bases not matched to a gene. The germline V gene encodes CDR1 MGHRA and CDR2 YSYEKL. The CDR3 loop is CASSQASGRRPSYNEQFF. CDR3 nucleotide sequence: TGCGCCAGCAGCCAAGCTAGCGGGAGAAGACCCTCCTACAATGAGCAGTTCTTC.

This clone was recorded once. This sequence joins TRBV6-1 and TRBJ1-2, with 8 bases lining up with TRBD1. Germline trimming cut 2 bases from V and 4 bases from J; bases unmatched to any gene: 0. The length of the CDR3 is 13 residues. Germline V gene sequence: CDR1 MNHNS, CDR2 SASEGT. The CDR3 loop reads CASSETGGYGYTF. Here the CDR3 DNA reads TGTGCCAGCAGTGAAACAGGGGGCTATGGCTACACCTTC.

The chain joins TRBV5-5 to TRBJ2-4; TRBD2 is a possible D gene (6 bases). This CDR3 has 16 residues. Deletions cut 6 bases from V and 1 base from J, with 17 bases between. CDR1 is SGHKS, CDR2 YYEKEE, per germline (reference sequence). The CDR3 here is CASTDREPAAKNIQYF. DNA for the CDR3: TGTGCCAGCACCGACCGGGAGCCCGCGGCCAAAAACATTCAGTACTTC.

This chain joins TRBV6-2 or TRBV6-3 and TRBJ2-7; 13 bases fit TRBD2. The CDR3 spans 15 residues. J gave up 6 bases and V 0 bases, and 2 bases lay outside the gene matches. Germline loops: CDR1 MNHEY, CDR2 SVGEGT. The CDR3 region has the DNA TGTGCCAGCAGTTACTCAACTAGCGGGAGGGCCGAGCAGTACTTC. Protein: CASSYSTSGRAEQYF.

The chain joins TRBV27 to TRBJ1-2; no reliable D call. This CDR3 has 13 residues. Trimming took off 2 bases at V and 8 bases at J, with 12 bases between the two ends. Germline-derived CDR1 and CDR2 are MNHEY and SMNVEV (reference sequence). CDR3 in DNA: TGTGCCAGCAGTTTAAGGGCGGGGTTAGGCTACACCTTC. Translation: CASSLRAGLGYTF.

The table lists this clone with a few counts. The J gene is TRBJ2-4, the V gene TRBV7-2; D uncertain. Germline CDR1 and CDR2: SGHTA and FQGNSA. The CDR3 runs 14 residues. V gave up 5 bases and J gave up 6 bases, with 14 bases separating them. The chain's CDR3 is CASSPHAGLNIQYF. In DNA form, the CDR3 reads TGTGCCAGCAGCCCCCATGCCGGGTTAAACATTCAGTACTTC.

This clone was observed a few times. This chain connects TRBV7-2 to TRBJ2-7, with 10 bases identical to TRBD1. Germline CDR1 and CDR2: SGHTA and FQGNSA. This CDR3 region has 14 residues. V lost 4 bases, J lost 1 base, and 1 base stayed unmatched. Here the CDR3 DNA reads TGTGCCAGCAGCTGGACAGGGGGGTCCTACGAGCAGTACTTC. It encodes CASSWTGGSYEQYF.

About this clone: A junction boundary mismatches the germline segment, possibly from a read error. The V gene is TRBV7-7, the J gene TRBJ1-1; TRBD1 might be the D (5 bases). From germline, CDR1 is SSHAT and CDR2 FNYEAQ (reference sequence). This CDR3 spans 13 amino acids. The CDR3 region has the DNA TGTGCTAGCAGCAAAGACAGCAACACTGAAGCTTTCTTT. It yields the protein CASSKDSNTEAFF.

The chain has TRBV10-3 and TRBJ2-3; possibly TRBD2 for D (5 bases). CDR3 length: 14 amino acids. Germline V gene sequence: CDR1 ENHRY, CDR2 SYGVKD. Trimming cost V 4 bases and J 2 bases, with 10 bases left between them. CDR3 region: CAISATINTDTQYF. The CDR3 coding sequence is TGTGCCATCAGTGCGACTATCAACACAGATACGCAGTATTTT.

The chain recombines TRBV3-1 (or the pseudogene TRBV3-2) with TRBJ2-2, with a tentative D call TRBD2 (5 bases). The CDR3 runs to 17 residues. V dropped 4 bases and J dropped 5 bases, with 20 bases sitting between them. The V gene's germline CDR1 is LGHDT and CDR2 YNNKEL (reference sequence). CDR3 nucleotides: TGTGCCAGCAGCCCTACTAAGGCCCTTCGGGGAACCGGGGAGCTGTTTTTT. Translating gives CASSPTKALRGTGELFF.

The CDR3 loop is CAISELLGLAGESSDTQYF. The CDR3 region has the DNA TGTGCCATCAGTGAGCTTCTCGGACTAGCGGGAGAAAGTTCCGATACGCAGTATTTT. This chain connects TRBV10-3 to TRBJ2-3; 13 bases agree with TRBD2. Germline V lookup: CDR1 ENHRY, CDR2 SYGVKD. Germline trimming cut 2 bases from V and 6 bases from J; bases unmatched to any gene: 14. This CDR3 comprises 19 residues.

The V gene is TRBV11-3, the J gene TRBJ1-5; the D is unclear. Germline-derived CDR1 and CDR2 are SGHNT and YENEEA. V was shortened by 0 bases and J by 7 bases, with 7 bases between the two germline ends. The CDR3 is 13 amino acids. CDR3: CASSLELGQPQHF. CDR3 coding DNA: TGTGCCAGCAGCTTAGAACTAGGGCAGCCCCAGCATTTT.